This TCR beta chain was sequenced during a study of radiotherapy plus CTLA-4 blockade in lung cancer. Whole-study findings and limits: Among blood TCR repertoires after radiotherapy plus ipilimumab, tumor-derived clones expanded.

About this clone itself: What it binds is unknown.

Germline CDR1 is SGHTA and CDR2 is FQGNSA. Deletions cut 3 bases from V and 3 bases from J, with 15 bases between. This CDR3 region has 15 residues. Data came from immunoSEQ multiplex PCR; TCRdb stores just in-frame clones and leaves some out. Of some 40,000 clones listed, about four fifths were seen once; the top ten hold about 22%. This TCR was sampled from a human donor with non-small cell lung cancer that progressed on radiotherapy plus ipilimumab. The chain carries TRBV7-2 and TRBJ2-7; D may be TRBD2 (7 bases). This sample comprised peripheral blood, obtained from a patient treated with radiotherapy plus ipilimumab. The CDR3 DNA sequence: TGTGCCAGCAGCTTCGGCGGGGGCCGTCACTACGAGCAGTACTTC. Protein product: CASSFGGGRHYEQYF.